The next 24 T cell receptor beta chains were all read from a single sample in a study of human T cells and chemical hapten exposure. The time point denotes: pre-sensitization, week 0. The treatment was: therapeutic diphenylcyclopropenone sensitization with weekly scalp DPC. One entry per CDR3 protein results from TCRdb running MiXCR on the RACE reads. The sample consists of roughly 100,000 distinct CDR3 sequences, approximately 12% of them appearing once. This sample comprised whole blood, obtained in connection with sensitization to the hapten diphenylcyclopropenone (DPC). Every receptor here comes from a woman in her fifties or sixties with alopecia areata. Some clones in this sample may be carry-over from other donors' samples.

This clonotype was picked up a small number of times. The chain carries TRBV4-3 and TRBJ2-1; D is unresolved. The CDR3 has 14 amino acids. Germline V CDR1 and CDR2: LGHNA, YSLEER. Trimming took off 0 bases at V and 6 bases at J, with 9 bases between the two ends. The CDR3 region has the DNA TGCGCCAGCAGCCAAGATTTCTCGGGCAATGAGCAGTTCTTC. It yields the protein CASSQDFSGNEQFF.

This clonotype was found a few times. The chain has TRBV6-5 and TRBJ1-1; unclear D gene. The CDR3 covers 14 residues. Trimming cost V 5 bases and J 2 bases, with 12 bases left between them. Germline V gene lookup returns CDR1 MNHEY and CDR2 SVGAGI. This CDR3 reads CASSPGPANTEAFF. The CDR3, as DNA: TGTGCCAGCAGTCCCGGGCCCGCCAACACTGAAGCTTTCTTT.

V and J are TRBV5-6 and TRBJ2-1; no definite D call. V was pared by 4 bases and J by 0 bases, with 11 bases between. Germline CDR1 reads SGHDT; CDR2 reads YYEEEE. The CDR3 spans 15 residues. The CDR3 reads CASSPGTYSYNEQFF. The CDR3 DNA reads TGTGCCAGCAGCCCCGGTACGTACTCCTACAATGAGCAGTTCTTC. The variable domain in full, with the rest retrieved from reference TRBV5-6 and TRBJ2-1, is DAGVTQSPTHLIKTRGQQVTLRCSPKSGHDTVSWYQQALGQGPQFIFQYYEEEERQRGNFPDRFSGHQFPNYSSELNVNALLLGDSALYLCASSPGTYSYNEQFFGPGTRLTVL.

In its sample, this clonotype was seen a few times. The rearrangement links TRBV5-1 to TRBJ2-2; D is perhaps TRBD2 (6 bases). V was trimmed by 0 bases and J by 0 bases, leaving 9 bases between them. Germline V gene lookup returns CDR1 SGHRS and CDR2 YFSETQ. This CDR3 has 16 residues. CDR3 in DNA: TGCGCCAGCAGCTTGGAAGCGGGTACGAACACCGGGGAGCTGTTTTTT. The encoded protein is CASSLEAGTNTGELFF.

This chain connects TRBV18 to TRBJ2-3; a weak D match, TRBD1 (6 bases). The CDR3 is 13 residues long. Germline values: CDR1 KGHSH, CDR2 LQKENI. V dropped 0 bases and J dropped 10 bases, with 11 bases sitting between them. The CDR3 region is CASSPPGQGPQYF. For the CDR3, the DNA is TGTGCCAGCTCACCACCGGGCCAGGGGCCGCAGTATTTT.

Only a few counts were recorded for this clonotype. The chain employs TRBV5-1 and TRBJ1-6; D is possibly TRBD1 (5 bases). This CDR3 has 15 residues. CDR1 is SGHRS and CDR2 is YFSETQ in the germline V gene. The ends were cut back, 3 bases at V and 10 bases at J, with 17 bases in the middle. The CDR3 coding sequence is TGCGCCAGCAGCTCCTCCGGGACCGCGGGATCACCCCTCCACTTT. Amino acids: CASSSSGTAGSPLHF. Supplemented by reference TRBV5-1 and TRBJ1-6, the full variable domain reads KAGVTQTPRYLIKTRGQQVTLSCSPISGHRSVSWYQQTPGQGLQFLFEYFSETQRNKGNFPGRFSGRQFSNSRSEMNVSTLELGDSALYLCASSSSGTAGSPLHFGNGTRLTVT.

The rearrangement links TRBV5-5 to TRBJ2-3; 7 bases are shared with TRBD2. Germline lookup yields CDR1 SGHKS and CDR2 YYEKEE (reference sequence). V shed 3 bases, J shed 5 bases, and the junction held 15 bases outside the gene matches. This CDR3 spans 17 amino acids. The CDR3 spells CASSWKASGSVVDTQYF. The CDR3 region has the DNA TGTGCCAGCAGCTGGAAGGCTAGCGGCTCCGTGGTAGATACGCAGTATTTT.

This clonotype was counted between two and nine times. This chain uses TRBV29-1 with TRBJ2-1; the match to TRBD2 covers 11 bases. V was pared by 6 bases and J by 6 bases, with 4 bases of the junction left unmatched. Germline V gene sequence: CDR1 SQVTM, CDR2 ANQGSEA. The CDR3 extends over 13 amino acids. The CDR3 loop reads CSVSSGGTNEQFF. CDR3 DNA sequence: TGCAGCGTGTCTAGCGGGGGGACCAATGAGCAGTTCTTC.

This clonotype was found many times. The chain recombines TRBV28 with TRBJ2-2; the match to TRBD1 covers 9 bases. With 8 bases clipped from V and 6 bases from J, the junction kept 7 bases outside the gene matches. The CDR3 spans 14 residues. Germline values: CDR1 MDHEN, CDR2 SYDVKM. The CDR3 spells CASWGGQGAGELFF. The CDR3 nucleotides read TGTGCCAGCTGGGGGGGACAGGGAGCCGGGGAGCTGTTTTTT.

CDR3 residues: CASSLETSGNDEQFF. In DNA, the CDR3 is TGTGCCAGCAGCTTAGAGACTAGCGGGAACGATGAGCAGTTCTTC. The chain has TRBV7-9 and TRBJ2-1, with 11 bases identical to TRBD2. The V gene's germline CDR1 is SEHNR and CDR2 FQNEAQ (reference sequence). The ends lost 1 base at V and 8 bases at J; junction bases unmatched: 4. CDR3 length: 15 amino acids. Filled out from reference TRBV7-9 and TRBJ2-1, the complete variable domain reads DTGVSQNPRHKITKRGQNVTFRCDPISEHNRLYWYRQTLGQGPEFLTYFQNEAQLEKSRLLSDRFSAERPKGSFSTLEIQRTEQGDSAMYLCASSLETSGNDEQFFGPGTRLTVL.

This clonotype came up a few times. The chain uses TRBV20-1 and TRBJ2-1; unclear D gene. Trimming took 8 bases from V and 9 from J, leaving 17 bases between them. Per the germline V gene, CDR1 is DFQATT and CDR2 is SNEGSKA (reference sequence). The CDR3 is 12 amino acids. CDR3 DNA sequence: TGCAGTAAGACACCTCTGCCGGGTGAGCAGTTCTTC. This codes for CSKTPLPGEQFF.

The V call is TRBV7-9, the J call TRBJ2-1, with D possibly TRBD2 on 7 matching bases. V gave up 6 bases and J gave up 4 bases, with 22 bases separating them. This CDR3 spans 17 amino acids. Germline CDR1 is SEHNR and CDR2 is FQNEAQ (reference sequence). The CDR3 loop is CASSETSGGLPYNEQFF. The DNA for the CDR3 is TGTGCCAGCAGTGAAACCTCGGGGGGCCTTCCTTACAATGAGCAGTTCTTC.

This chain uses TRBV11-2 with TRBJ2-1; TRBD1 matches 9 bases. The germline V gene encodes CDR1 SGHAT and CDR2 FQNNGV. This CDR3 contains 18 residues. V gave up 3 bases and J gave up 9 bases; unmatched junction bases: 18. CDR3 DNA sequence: TGTGCCAGCAGCTTTTCCGGGACAGGGTACCTATTTTTTGGTGAGCAGTTCTTC. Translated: CASSFSGTGYLFFGEQFF.

This CDR3 is CASTLGEANTGELFF. In nucleotides, the CDR3 is TGTGCCAGCACCCTTGGGGAGGCGAACACCGGGGAGCTGTTTTTT. This sequence joins TRBV7-9 and TRBJ2-2, with a possible D match to TRBD2 (6 bases). V dropped 7 bases and J dropped 0 bases, with 12 bases sitting between them. The length of the CDR3 is 15 residues. Germline loops: CDR1 SEHNR, CDR2 FQNEAQ (reference sequence).

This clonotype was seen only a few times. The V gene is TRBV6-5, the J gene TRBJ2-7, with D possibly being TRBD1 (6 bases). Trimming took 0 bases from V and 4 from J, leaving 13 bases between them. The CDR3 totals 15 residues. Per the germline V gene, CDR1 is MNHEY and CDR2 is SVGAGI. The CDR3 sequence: CASSYSPGDGYEQYF. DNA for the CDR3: TGTGCCAGCAGTTACTCGCCAGGGGACGGGTACGAGCAGTACTTC.

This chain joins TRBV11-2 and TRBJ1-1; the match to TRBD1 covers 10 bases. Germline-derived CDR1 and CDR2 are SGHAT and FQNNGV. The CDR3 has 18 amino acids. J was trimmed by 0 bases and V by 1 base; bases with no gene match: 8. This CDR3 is CASSLVTGGVGMNTEAFF. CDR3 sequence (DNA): TGTGCCAGCAGCTTAGTGACAGGGGGCGTCGGAATGAACACTGAAGCTTTCTTT.

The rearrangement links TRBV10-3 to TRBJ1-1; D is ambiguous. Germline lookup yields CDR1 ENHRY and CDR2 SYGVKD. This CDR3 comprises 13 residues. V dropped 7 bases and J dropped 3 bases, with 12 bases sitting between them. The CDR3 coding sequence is TGTGCCATCAAGGAGGGATACGACACTGAAGCTTTCTTT. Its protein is CAIKEGYDTEAFF.

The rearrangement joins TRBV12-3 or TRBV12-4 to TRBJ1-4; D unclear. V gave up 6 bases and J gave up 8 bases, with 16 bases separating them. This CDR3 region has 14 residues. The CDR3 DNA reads TGTGCCAGCAGAACCGGGCCCGAGGGAGAAAAACTGTTTTTT. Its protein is CASRTGPEGEKLFF.

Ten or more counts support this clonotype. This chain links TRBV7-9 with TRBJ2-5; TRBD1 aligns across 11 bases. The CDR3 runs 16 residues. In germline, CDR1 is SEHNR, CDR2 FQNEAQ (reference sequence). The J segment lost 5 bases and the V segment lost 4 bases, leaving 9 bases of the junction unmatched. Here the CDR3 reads CASSSGQGANSETQYF. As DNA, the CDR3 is TGTGCCAGCAGCTCCGGACAGGGGGCGAATTCGGAGACCCAGTACTTC.

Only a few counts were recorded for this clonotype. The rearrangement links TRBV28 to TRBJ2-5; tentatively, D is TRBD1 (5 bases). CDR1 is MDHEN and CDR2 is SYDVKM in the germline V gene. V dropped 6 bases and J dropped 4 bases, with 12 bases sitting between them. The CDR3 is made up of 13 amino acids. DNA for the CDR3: TGTGCCAGCAGGGAAGGGGTAACAGAGACCCAGTACTTC. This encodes CASREGVTETQYF.

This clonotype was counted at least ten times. The CDR3 bases are TGCAGCGGGCAGGGGGCAGGGACTGAAGCTTTCTTT. This codes for CSGQGAGTEAFF. This sequence joins TRBV29-1 and TRBJ1-1; 8 nucleotides agree with TRBD1. CDR3 length equals 12 residues. Germline lookup yields CDR1 SQVTM and CDR2 ANQGSEA. Germline trimming cut 7 bases from V and 5 bases from J; bases unmatched to any gene: 6.

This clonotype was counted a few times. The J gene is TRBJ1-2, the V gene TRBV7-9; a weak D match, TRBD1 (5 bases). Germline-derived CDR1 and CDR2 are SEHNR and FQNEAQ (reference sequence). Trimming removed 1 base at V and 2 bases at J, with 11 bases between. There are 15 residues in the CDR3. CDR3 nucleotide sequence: TGTGCCAGCAGCTTAGGACAGCGGCAGAACTATGGCTACACCTTC. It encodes CASSLGQRQNYGYTF.

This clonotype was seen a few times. The CDR3, as DNA: TGTGCCAGCAGACGAGTCTTCACAGGGGGAAGCGAGCAGTACTTC. Encoded protein: CASRRVFTGGSEQYF. The chain has TRBV6-5 and TRBJ2-7, with 8 bases matching TRBD1. The V and J ends lost 6 bases and 6 bases, in that order; junction bases with no gene match: 13. This CDR3 has 15 amino acids. Germline CDR1 MNHEY, CDR2 SVGAGI.

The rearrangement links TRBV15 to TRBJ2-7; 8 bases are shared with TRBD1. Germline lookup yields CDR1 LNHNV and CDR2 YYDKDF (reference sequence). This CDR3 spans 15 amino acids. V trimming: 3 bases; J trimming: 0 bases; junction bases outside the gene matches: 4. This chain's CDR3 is CATSSDRGSSYEQYF. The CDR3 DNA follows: TGTGCCACCAGCAGTGACAGGGGCAGCTCCTACGAGCAGTACTTC.